This TCR beta chain was observed in a study of blood T cell repertoires in COVID-19. Study at large: The United States, Italy and Spain were the sources of the acute and convalescent COVID-19 samples.

CDR3 size: 14 residues. CDR1 SGHRS and CDR2 YFSETQ come from the germline V gene. Deletions cut 6 bases from V and 0 bases from J, with 11 bases between. In the original analysis: Using reference gene primer amplification, nucleated cell counts were estimated. Method: immunoSEQ multiplex PCR; TCRdb's copy keeps in-frame clones and lacks some. For V, J and clone size, that table is used; D and trimming come from the DNA. Among 97,000 or so clones listed, roughly 87% were seen once. This chain links TRBV5-1 with TRBJ2-3; no definite D call. The sample was peripheral blood. The TCR was taken from an elderly man with acute or convalescent COVID-19. The CDR3 sequence: CASKLLTSTDTQYF. The DNA for the CDR3 is TGCGCCAGCAAATTACTTACTAGCACAGATACGCAGTATTTT.